This record concerns one TCR beta chain sequence. Its antigen is unknown. V dropped 2 bases and J dropped 3 bases, with 4 bases sitting between them. Per germline, CDR1 MNHEY and CDR2 SMNVEV (reference sequence). There are 13 residues in the CDR3. The data stem from a study of T cell responses to AZD1222 COVID-19 vaccine. Across the study: Second-dose timings of about 4 or about 12 weeks were pooled. Overall study findings and caveats: With dominance at 160-218 and 743-854, vaccine-associated CD4 TCRs spanned spike.

Sequencing used immunoSEQ multiplex PCR; TCRdb keeps in-frame clones, though not all of them. The sample has roughly 140,000 clones, about 93% seen once. The sequenced sample was peripheral blood, obtained on day 0 of AZD1222 vaccination. The chain has TRBV27 and TRBJ2-2; D uncertain. This clonotype originated in an adult in good health. CDR3 sequence (DNA): TGTGCCAGCAGTTTAACTTACACCGGGGAGCTGTTTTTT. It codes for CASSLTYTGELFF.